Detailed here is one T cell receptor beta chain. A junction end diverges from the germline sequence, so it may reflect a read error. The data stem from a study of blood T cells in healthy people across ages. Using a J-beta primer mix together with a sample-barcoded 5' primer, a second PCR was run for roughly 6 to 11 cycles. TCRdb reprocessed the 5' RACE reads with MiXCR, giving one entry per CDR3 protein. The sample has some 1.4 million distinct CDR3 sequences, 40% to 50% seen once. CDR3 size: 12 residues. Germline V gene sequence: CDR1 MGHDK, CDR2 SYGVNS. The chain recombines TRBV25-1 with TRBJ2-4; D may be TRBD1 (6 bases). The DNA end favors TRBJ2-5, so the J call may be wrong. This sequence originates from a woman aged 18-30 years in good health. Sequenced sample: blood. The CDR3 nucleotides read TGTACCAGCAGGACAGAGGCAGAGACCCAGTACTTC. Its protein is CTSRTEAETQYF.